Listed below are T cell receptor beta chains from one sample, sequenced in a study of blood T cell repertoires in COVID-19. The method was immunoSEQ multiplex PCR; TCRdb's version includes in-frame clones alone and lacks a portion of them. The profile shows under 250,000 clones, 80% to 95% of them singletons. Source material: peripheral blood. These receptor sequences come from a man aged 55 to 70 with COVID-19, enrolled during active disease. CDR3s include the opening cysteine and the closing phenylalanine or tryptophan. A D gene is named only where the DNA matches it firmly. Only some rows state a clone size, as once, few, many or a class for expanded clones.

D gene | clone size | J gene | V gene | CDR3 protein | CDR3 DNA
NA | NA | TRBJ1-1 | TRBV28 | CASSPHSNTEAFF | TGTGCCAGCAGCCCCCATTCCAACACTGAAGCTTTCTTT
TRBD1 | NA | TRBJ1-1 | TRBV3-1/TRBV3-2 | CASSQGGQGTMNTEAFF | TGTGCCAGCAGCCAAGGTGGACAGGGGACCATGAACACTGAAGCTTTCTTT
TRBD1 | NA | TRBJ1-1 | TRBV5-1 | CASSDGQGLNTEAFF | TGCGCCAGCAGCGACGGACAGGGTCTGAACACTGAAGCTTTCTTT
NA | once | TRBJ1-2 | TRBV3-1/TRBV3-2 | CASSRTETNYGYTF | TGTGCCAGCAGCCGTACAGAGACTAACTATGGCTACACCTTC
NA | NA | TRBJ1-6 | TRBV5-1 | CASSLALGQSRNSPLHF | TGCGCCAGCAGCTTGGCCCTGGGGCAGTCGAGGAATTCACCCCTCCACTTT
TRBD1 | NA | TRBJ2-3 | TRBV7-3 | CASSLQQGASDTQYF | TGTGCCAGCAGCTTGCAACAGGGGGCGTCGGATACGCAGTATTTT
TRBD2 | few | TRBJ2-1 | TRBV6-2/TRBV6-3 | CASSHGRGGFF | TGTGCCAGCAGTCACGGGAGGGGAGGCTTCTTC
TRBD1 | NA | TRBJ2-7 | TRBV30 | CACSDRDRAFYEQYF | TGTGCCTGCAGTGACCGGGACAGAGCTTTCTACGAGCAGTACTTC
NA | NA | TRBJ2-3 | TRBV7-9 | CASSLALSTDTQYF | TGTGCCAGCAGCTTAGCCTTGAGCACAGATACGCAGTATTTT
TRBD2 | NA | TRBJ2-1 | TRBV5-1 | CASSMTSGGYNEQFF | TGCGCCAGCAGCATGACTAGCGGGGGTTACAATGAGCAGTTCTTC
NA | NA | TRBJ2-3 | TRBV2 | CASRPGGGIDTQYF | TGTGCCAGCAGACCTGGAGGGGGCATAGATACGCAGTATTTT
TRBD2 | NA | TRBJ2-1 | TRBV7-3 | CASSERGYNEQFF | TGTGCCAGCTCGGAGCGGGGCTACAATGAGCAGTTCTTC
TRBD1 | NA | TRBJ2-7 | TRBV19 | CASMGQGLEQYF | TGTGCCAGTATGGGACAGGGCTTGGAGCAGTACTTC
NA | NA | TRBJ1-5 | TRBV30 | CAWSRRVGQPQHF | TGTGCCTGGAGTCGCAGGGTTGGCCAGCCCCAGCATTTT
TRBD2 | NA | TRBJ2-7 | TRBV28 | CASSFPTSGGRSYEQYF | TGTGCCAGCAGTTTTCCAACTAGCGGCGGCCGCTCCTACGAGCAGTACTTC
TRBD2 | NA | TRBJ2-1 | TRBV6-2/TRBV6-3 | CASSIIRGGSYNEQFF | TGTGCCAGCAGTATCATACGGGGGGGCTCCTACAATGAGCAGTTCTTC
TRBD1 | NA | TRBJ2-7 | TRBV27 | CASSLDTGGWDEQYF | TGTGCCAGCAGTTTGGACACAGGGGGCTGGGACGAGCAGTACTTC
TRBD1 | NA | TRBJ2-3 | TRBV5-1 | CASSSQGARGTDTQYF | TGCGCCAGCAGCTCGCAGGGGGCGCGCGGCACAGATACGCAGTATTTT
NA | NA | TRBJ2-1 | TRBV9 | CASTPGAERYNEQFF | TGTGCCAGCACCCCTGGGGCCGAACGCTACAATGAGCAGTTCTTC
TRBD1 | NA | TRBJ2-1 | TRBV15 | CATSRGGTGGLNEQFF | TGTGCCACCAGCAGAGGGGGGACAGGGGGCCTCAATGAGCAGTTCTTC
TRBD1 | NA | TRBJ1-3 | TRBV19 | CASRRQGTGNTIYF | TGTGCCAGTAGACGACAGGGAACTGGAAACACCATATATTTT
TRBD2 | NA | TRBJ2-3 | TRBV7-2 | CASSLRTSGIRTDTQYF | TGTGCCAGCAGCCTTAGGACTAGCGGGATAAGGACAGATACGCAGTATTTT